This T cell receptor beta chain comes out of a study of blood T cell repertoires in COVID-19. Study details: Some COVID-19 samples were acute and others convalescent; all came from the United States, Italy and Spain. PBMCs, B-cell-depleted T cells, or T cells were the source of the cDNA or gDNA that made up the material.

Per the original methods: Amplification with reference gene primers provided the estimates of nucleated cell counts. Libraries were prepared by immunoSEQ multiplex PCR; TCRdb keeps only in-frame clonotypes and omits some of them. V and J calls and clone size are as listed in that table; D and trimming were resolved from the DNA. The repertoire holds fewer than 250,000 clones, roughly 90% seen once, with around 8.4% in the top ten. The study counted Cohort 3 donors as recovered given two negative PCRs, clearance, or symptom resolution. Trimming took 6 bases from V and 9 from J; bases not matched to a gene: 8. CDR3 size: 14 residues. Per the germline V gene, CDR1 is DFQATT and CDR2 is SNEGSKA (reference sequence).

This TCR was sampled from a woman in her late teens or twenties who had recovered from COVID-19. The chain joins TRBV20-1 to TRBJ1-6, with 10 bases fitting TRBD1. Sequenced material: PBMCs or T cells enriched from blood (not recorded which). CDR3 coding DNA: TGCAGTGCAAGTTCGGGACAGGGGACTTCACCCCTCCACTTT. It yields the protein CSASSGQGTSPLHF.